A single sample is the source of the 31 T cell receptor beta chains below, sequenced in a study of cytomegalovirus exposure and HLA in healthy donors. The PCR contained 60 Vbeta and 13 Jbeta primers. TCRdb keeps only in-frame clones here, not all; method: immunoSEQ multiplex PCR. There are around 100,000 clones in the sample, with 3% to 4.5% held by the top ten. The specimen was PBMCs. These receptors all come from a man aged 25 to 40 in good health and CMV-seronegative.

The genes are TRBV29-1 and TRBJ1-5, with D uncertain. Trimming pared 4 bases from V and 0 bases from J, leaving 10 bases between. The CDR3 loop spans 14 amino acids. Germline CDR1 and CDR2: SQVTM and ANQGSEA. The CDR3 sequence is CSVVFGFSNQPQHF. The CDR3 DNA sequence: TGCAGCGTTGTTTTCGGGTTTAGCAATCAGCCCCAGCATTTT.

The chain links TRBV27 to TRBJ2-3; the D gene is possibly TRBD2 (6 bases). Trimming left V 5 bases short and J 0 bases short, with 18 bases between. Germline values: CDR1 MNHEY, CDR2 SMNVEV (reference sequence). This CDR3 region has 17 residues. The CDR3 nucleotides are TGTGCCAGCAGTCCCCAGCGGGCCCAACCTAGCACAGATACGCAGTATTTT. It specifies CASSPQRAQPSTDTQYF.

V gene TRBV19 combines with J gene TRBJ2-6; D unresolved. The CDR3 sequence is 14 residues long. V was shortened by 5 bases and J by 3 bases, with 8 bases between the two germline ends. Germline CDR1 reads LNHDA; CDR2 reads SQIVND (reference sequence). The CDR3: CASSPTGGANVLTF. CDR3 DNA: TGTGCCAGTAGTCCTACTGGTGGGGCCAACGTCCTGACTTTC.

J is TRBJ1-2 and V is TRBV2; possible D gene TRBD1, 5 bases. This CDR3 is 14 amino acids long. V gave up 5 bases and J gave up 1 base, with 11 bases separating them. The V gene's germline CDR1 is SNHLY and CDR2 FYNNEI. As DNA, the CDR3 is TGTGCCAGCAGTAATGAGCAGGGTAACTATGGCTACACCTTC. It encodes CASSNEQGNYGYTF.

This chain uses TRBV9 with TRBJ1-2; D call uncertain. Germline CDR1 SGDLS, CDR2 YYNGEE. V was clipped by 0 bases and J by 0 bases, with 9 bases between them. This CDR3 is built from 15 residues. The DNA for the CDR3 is TGTGCCAGCAGCGTAGTTGGTGAGGCTAACTATGGCTACACCTTC. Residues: CASSVVGEANYGYTF.

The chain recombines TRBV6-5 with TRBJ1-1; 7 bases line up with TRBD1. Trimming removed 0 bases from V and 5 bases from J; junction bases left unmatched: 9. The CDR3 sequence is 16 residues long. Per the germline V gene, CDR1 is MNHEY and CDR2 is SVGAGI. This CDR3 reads CASSYSSIQGVTEAFF. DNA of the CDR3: TGTGCCAGCAGTTACTCGAGTATTCAGGGGGTTACTGAAGCTTTCTTT.

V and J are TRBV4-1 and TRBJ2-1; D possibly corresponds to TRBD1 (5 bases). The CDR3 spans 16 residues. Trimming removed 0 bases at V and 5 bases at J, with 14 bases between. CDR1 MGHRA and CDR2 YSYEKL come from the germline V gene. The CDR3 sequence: CASSQDLTAGNNEQFF. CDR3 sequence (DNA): TGCGCCAGCAGCCAAGATCTGACAGCTGGGAACAATGAGCAGTTCTTC.

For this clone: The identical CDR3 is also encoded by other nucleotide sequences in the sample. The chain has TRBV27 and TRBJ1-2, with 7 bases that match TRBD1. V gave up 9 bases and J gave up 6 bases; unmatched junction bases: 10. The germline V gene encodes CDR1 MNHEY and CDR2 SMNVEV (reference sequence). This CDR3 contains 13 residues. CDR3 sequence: CASSPGQLHGYTF. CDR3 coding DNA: TGTGCCAGTAGCCCGGGACAGCTACATGGCTACACCTTC.

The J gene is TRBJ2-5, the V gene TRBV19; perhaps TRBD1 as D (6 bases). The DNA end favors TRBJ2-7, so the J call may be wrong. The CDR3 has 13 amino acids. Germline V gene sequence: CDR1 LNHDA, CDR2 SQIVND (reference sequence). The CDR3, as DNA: TGTGCCACTAGACAGGCGTCCACCTACGAGCAGTACTTC. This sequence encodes CATRQASTYEQYF.

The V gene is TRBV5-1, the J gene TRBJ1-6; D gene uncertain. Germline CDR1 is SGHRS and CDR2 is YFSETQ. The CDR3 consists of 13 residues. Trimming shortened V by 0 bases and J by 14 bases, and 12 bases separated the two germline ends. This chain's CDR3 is CASSLDGSGSLHF. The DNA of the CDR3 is TGCGCCAGCAGCTTGGACGGGTCTGGTTCCCTCCACTTT.

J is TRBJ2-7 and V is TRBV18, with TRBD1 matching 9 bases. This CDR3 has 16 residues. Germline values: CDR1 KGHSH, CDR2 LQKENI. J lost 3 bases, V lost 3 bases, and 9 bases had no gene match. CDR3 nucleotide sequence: TGTGCCAGCTCACCCCCCGGGACAGGGCCAAACTACGAGCAGTACTTC. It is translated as CASSPPGTGPNYEQYF.

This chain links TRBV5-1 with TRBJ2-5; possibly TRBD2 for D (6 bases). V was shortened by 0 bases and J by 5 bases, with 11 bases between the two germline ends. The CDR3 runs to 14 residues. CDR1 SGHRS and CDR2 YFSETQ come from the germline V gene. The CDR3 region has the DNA TGCGCCAGCAGCTTGGGGCAGGGAGGCGAGACCCAGTACTTC. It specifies CASSLGQGGETQYF.

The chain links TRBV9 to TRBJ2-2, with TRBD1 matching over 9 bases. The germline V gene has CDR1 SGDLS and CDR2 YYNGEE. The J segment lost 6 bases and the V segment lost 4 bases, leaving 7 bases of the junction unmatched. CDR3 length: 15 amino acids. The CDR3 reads CASSPRTGEAGELFF. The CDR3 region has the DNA TGTGCCAGCAGCCCCCGGACAGGGGAGGCCGGGGAGCTGTTTTTT.

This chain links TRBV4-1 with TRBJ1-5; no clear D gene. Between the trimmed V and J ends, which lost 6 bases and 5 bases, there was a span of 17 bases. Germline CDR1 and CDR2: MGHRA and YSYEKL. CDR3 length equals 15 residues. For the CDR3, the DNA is TGCGCCAGCAGTCCCACCCCCACATTGGATCAGCCCCAGCATTTT. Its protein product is CASSPTPTLDQPQHF.

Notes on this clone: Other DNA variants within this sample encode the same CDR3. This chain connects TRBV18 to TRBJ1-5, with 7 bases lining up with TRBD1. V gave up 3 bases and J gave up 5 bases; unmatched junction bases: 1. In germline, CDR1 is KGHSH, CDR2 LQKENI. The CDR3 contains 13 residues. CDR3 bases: TGTGCCAGCTCACCCCAGGGGGATCAGCCCCAGCATTTT. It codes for CASSPQGDQPQHF.

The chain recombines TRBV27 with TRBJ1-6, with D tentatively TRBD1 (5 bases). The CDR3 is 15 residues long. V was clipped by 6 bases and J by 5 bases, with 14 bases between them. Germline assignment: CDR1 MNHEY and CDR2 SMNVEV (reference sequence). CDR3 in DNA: TGTGCCAGCAGCTCCAGGGAGGGACATAATTCACCCCTCCACTTT. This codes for CASSSREGHNSPLHF.

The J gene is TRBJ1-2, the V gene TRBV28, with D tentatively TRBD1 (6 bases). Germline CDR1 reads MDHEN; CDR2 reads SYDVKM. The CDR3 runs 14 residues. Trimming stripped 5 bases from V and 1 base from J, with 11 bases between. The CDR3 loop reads CASSLYRDNYGYTF. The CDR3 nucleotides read TGTGCCAGCAGTCTATACAGGGATAACTATGGCTACACCTTC.

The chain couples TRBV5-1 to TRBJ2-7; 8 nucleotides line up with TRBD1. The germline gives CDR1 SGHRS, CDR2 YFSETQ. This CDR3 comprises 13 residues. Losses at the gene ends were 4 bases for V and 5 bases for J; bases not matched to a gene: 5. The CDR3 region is CASSHGQGHEQYF. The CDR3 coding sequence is TGCGCCAGCAGCCATGGACAGGGCCACGAGCAGTACTTC. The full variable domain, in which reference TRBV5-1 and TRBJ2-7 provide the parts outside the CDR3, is KAGVTQTPRYLIKTRGQQVTLSCSPISGHRSVSWYQQTPGQGLQFLFEYFSETQRNKGNFPGRFSGRQFSNSRSEMNVSTLELGDSALYLCASSHGQGHEQYFGPGTRLTVT.

The CDR3 region has the DNA TGTGCCAGCAGCAGGCTAGCAGACACCGGGGAGCTGTTTTTT. This sequence encodes CASSRLADTGELFF. V and J are TRBV14 and TRBJ2-2, with D possibly being TRBD2 (5 bases). This CDR3 is built from 14 residues. V was pared by 5 bases and J by 3 bases, with 10 bases between. Germline V lookup: CDR1 SGHDN, CDR2 FVKESK. Combining the CDR3 with reference TRBV14 and TRBJ2-2 gives the whole variable domain EAGVTQFPSHSVIEKGQTVTLRCDPISGHDNLYWYRRVMGKEIKFLLHFVKESKQDESGMPNNRFLAERTGGTYSTLKVQPAELEDSGVYFCASSRLADTGELFFGEGSRLTVL.

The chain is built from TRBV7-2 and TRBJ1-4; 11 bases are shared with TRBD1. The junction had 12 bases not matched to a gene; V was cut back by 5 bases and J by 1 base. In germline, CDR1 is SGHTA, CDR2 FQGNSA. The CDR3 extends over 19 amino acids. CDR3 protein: CASSHTRTDRGRTNEKLFF. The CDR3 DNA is TGTGCCAGCAGCCACACAAGGACGGACAGGGGGCGAACTAATGAAAAACTGTTTTTT.

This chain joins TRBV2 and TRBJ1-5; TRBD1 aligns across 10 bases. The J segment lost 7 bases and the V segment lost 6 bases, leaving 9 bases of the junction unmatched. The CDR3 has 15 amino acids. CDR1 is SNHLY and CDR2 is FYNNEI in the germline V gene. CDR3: CASSPDRGQEQPQHF. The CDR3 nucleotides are TGTGCCAGCAGCCCAGACAGGGGGCAAGAGCAGCCCCAGCATTTT.

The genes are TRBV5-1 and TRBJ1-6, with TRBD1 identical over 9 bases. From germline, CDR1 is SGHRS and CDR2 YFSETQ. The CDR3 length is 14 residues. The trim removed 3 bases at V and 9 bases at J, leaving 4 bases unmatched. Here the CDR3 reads CASSSWTGASPLHF. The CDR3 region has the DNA TGCGCCAGCAGCTCCTGGACAGGGGCTTCACCCCTCCACTTT. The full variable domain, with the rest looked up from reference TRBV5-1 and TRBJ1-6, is KAGVTQTPRYLIKTRGQQVTLSCSPISGHRSVSWYQQTPGQGLQFLFEYFSETQRNKGNFPGRFSGRQFSNSRSEMNVSTLELGDSALYLCASSSWTGASPLHFGNGTRLTVT.

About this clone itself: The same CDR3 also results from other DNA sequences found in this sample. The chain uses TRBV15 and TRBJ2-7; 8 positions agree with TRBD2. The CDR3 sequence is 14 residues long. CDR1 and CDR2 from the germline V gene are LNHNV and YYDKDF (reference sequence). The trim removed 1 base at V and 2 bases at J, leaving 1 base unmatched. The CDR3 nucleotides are TGTGCCACCAGCAGAGCGGGGGGGCCCTACGAGCAGTACTTC. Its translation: CATSRAGGPYEQYF.

CDR3 DNA: TGTGCCAGCAGCCCCCGGGACAGGGGGAACATTCAGTACTTC. It yields the protein CASSPRDRGNIQYF. The chain combines TRBV13 with TRBJ2-4; 11 positions match TRBD1. The V gene's germline CDR1 is PRHDT and CDR2 FYEKMQ (reference sequence). The CDR3 has 14 amino acids. V shed 5 bases, J shed 7 bases, and the junction held 4 bases outside the gene matches.

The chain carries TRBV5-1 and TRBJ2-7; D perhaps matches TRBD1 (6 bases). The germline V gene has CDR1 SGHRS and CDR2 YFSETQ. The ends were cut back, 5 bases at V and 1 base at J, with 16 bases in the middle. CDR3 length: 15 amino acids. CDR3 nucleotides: TGCGCCAGCAGTTTTTCTGGGACATCTTCCTACGAGCAGTACTTC. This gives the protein CASSFSGTSSYEQYF. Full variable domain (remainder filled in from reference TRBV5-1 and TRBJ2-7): KAGVTQTPRYLIKTRGQQVTLSCSPISGHRSVSWYQQTPGQGLQFLFEYFSETQRNKGNFPGRFSGRQFSNSRSEMNVSTLELGDSALYLCASSFSGTSSYEQYFGPGTRLTVT.

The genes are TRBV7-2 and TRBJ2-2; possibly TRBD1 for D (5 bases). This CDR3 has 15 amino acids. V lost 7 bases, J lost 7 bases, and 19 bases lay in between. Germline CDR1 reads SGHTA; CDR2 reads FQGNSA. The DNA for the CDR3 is TGTGCCAGCAACCCCCGACAGAATCGAGTCGGGGAGCTGTTTTTT. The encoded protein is CASNPRQNRVGELFF.

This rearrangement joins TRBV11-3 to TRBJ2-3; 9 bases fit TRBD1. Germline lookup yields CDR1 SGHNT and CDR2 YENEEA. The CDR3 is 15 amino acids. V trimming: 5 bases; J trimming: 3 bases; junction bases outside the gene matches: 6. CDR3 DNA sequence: TGTGCCAGCAGCCGCAGGACAGGGGAGACAGATACGCAGTATTTT. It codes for CASSRRTGETDTQYF.

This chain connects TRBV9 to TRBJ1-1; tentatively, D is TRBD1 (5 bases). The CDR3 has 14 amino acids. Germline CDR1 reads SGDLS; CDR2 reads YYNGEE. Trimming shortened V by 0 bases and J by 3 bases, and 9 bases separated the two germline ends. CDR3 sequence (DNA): TGTGCCAGCAGCGTAGCCGCGGGGGACACTGAAGCTTTCTTT. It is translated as CASSVAAGDTEAFF.

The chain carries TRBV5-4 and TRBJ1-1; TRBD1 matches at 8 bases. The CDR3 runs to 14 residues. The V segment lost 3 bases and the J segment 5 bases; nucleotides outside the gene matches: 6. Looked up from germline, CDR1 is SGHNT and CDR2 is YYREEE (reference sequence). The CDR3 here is CASSSPDRVTEAFF. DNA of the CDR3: TGTGCCAGCAGCTCCCCGGACAGGGTAACTGAAGCTTTCTTT.

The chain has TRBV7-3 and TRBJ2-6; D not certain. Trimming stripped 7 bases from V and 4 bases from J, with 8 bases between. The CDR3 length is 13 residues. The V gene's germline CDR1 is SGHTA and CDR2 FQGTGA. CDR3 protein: CASKPSGANVLTF. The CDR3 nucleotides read TGTGCCAGCAAGCCGAGCGGGGCCAACGTCCTGACTTTC.

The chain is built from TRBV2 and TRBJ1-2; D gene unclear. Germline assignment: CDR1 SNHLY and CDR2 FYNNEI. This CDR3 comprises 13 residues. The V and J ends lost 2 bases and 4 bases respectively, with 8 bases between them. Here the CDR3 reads CASSEFSGYGYTF. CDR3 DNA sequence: TGTGCCAGCAGTGAATTCAGTGGCTATGGCTACACCTTC.